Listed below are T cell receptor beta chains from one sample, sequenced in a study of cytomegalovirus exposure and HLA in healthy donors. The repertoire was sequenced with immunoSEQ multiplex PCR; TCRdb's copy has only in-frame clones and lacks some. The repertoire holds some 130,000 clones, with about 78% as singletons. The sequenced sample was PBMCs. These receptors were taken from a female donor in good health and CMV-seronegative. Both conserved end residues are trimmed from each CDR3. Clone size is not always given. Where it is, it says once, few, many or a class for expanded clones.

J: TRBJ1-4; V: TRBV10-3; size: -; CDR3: AISVSGQPNEKLF
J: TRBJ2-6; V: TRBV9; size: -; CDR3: ASRSSGANVLT
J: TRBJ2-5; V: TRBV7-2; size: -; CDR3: ASSLGGGWETQY
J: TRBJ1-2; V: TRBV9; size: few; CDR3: ASSGSRDSRLRYT
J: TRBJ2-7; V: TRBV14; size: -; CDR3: ASSPSPAGPNEQY
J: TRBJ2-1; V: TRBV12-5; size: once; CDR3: ASAPRGDGYNEQF
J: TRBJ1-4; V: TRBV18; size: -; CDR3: ASSPVGGGEKLF
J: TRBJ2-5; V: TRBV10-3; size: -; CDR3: AISDQGSRAETQY
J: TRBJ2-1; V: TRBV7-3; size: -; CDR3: ASSKAGGADEQF
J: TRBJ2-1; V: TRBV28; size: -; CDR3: ASRSGLNYNEQF
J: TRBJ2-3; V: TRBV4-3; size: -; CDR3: ASSQGSGRPEGTDTQY
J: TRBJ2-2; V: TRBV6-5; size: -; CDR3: ASSSTGTGHTGELF
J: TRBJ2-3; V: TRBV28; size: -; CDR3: ASSLWTSSDTQY
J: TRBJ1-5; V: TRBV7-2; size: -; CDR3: ASSSDGGRNQPQH
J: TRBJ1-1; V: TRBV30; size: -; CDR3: ASTGQRVNTEAF
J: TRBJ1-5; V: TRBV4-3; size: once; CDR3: ASSPDSYSNQPQH
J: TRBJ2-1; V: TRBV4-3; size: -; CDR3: ASSRGGPGAQNNEQF
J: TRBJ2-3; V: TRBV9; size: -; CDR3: ASSVEPGRIDTQY
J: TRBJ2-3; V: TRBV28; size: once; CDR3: ASNQLRDTQY
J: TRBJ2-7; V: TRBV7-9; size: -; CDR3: ASSRPGARNEQY
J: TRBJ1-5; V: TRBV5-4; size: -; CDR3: ASSPGPGFNQPQH
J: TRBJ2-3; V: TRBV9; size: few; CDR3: ASSSRGQETDTQY
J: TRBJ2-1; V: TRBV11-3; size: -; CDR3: ASSFDWTSGGEQF
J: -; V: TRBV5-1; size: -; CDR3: ASSQSYEQY
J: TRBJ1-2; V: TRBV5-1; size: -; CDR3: ASSTGTVTSNYGYT
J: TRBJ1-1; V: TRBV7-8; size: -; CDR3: ASSLGGGFKAAF
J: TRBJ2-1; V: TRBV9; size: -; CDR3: ASSPHNPTSGSYNEQF
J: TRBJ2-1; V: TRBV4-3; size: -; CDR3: ASSSGSSYNEQF
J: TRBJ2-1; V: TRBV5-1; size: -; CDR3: ASSFRASERVAEAEQF
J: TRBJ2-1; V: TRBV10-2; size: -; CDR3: ASSEGRVMNEQF
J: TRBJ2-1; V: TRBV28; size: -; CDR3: ASSSAGAPTNEQF
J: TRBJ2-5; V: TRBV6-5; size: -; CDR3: ASTVEGAETQY
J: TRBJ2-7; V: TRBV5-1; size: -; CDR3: ASSLEGGTYEQY
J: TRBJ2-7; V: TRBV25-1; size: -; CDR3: ASSEWALGSYEQY
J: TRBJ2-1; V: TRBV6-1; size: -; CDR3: ASSSLAGGINEQF
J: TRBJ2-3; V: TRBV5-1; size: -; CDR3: ASRGDLDTQY
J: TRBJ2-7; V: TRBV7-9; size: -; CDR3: SSSLGGGDEQY
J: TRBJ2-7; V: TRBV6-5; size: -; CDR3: ASLAGPYEQY
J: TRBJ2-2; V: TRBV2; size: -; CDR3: ASGSGTGELF
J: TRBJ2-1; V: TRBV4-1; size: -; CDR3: ASSQVGGTSSYNEQF
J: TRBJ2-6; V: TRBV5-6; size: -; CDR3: ASSLGRFDYSGANVLT
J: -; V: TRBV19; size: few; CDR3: ASSSYVRDYEQY
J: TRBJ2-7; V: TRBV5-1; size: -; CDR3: ASSASGSSYEQY
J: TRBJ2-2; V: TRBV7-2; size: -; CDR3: ASSLGTGLATGELF
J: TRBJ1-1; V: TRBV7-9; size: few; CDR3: ASSLVGGSEAF
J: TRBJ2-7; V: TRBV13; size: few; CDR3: ASSPPGAYEQY
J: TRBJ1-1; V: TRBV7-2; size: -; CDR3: ASSLPGTGANTEAF
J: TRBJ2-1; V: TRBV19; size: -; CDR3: ASTPALAGGPYNEQF